These 11 T cell receptor beta chains originate from one sample sequenced in a study of T cells in Graves' hyperthyroidism and ophthalmopathy. TCR beta CDR3 region amplification was performed from RNA transcripts. HTBI primers were employed in a first-round RT-PCR of the TCR CDR3. TCRdb reanalysed the multiplex PCR reads using MiXCR and keeps one entry per CDR3 protein. The data show roughly 300,000 distinct CDR3 sequences, 14% seen once. Sequencing input: blood. The receptor source for this set is a woman in her 30s with Graves' hyperthyroidism.

This clonotype has ten or more counts. As DNA, the CDR3 is TGTGCCAGCAGCTTGGGACAGGGTTTTTCTTTGCTGTACTTC. Translation gives CASSLGQGFSLLYF. The V and J genes are TRBV7-2 and TRBJ2-7; 9 bases map to TRBD1. V lost 3 bases to trimming and J lost 12 bases; unmatched junction nucleotides: 12. CDR3 length: 14 amino acids. The germline V gene encodes CDR1 SGHTA and CDR2 FQGNSA.

The rearrangement joins TRBV18 to TRBJ2-3, with D perhaps TRBD2 (6 bases). Germline V gene data show CDR1 as KGHSH and CDR2 as LQKENI. Deletions cut 2 bases from V and 1 base from J, with 10 bases between. CDR3 size: 15 residues. The CDR3 reads CASSPREVGTDTQYF. For the CDR3, the DNA is TGTGCCAGCTCACCAAGGGAGGTCGGCACAGATACGCAGTATTTT.

The chain links TRBV3-1 to TRBJ2-4; 11 bases agree with TRBD2. The trim removed 4 bases at V and 3 bases at J, leaving 8 bases unmatched. This CDR3 comprises 17 residues. In germline, CDR1 is LGHDT, CDR2 YNNKEL (reference sequence). This CDR3 is CASSPTSGGRGKNIQYF. CDR3 DNA: TGTGCCAGCAGCCCTACTAGCGGGGGTCGTGGCAAAAACATTCAGTACTTC.

In this sample, this clonotype turned up many times. The rearrangement uses TRBV28 and TRBJ2-3; the D gene is possibly TRBD2 (5 bases). Trimming pared 7 bases from V and 4 bases from J, leaving 15 bases between. The CDR3 covers 14 residues. Germline-derived CDR1 and CDR2 are MDHEN and SYDVKM. The CDR3: CASTQLWRADTQYF. The CDR3 DNA reads TGTGCCAGCACCCAACTATGGCGGGCAGATACGCAGTATTTT.

As concerns this clonotype: The final CDR3 position lacks the conserved phenylalanine or tryptophan, pointing to a likely read error. No DNA is shown, since the ends of the CDR3 on it are uncertain; the CDR3 is the one TCRdb lists. The rearrangement links TRBV7-8 to TRBJ1-6; the table names TRBD1, a call not compared with the DNA. Germline CDR1 and CDR2: SGHVS and FQNEAQ. The CDR3 contains 14 residues when both ends are counted. CDR3 sequence: CASSLRTGDSPLQV.

This clonotype was picked up a small number of times. This rearrangement joins TRBV20-1 to TRBJ2-3; D is unresolved. CDR1 is DFQATT and CDR2 is SNEGSKA in the germline V gene (reference sequence). The length of the CDR3 is 16 residues. V shed 0 bases and J shed 4 bases, with 17 bases lying between them. The DNA for the CDR3 is TGCAGTGCTAGAGATCAGCCAGCGCTACGTTCAGATACGCAGTATTTT. This encodes CSARDQPALRSDTQYF.

The J gene is TRBJ1-2, the V gene TRBV5-6; D is uncertain. V shed 4 bases and J shed 8 bases, with 15 bases lying between them. Germline CDR1 SGHDT, CDR2 YYEEEE. The CDR3 loop spans 13 amino acids. CDR3 bases: TGTGCCAGCAGCCTGGGAGATTTCCGGGGCTACACCTTC. Amino acid sequence: CASSLGDFRGYTF.

In the case of this clonotype: This may arise from a read error, as a much more abundant clone is one base away. This chain links TRBV24-1 with TRBJ2-3; possibly TRBD2 for D (7 bases). The CDR3 extends over 14 amino acids. Trimming left V 10 bases short and J 4 bases short, with 17 bases between. The germline CDR1 and CDR2 sequences are KGHDR and SFDVKD. CDR3 nucleotide sequence: TGTGCCACAAATACGGGGGGCCCCGCAGATACGCAGTATTTT. Its translation: CATNTGGPADTQYF.

There are many counts of this clonotype. The chain combines TRBV27 with TRBJ2-3; no clear D gene. Germline loops: CDR1 MNHEY, CDR2 SMNVEV (reference sequence). Trimming cost V 3 bases and J 0 bases, with 7 bases left between them. The CDR3 covers 14 residues. The CDR3 coding sequence is TGTGCCAGCAGTTTTGTGGGAAGCACAGATACGCAGTATTTT. Residues: CASSFVGSTDTQYF.

The chain employs TRBV7-9 and TRBJ1-2, with no clear D. The V end lost 3 bases, the J end lost 13 bases, and 18 bases lay between the germline ends. This CDR3 is 13 amino acids long. Germline V CDR1 and CDR2: SEHNR, FQNEAQ (reference sequence). The CDR3 region has the DNA TGTGCCAGCAGCTTTCTTTACGGCAGGCCGAGCACCTTC. Its protein product is CASSFLYGRPSTF.

At least ten counts were recorded for this clonotype. This chain links TRBV27 with TRBJ1-1, with no clear D. The CDR3 is 14 residues long. Germline lookup yields CDR1 MNHEY and CDR2 SMNVEV (reference sequence). Trimming took off 8 bases at V and 0 bases at J, with 13 bases between the two ends. The CDR3 protein is CASSVRRMNTEAFF. The CDR3 DNA sequence: TGTGCCAGCTCTGTAAGGAGAATGAACACTGAAGCTTTCTTT.